Below are 8 T cell receptor beta chains sequenced from a single sample in a study of T-cell reconstitution after alpha-beta-depleted transplantation in children. Molecular barcoding with unique molecular identifiers was used for the TCRbeta library. One entry per CDR3 protein results from TCRdb running MiXCR on the PCR reads. The repertoire holds more than 90,000 distinct CDR3 sequences, with 10% as singletons. The sequencing used PBMCs, collected before TCRalphabeta/CD19-depleted stem cell transplant. The source of these receptors is a boy younger than 10 with acute lymphoblastic leukemia, due to receive a stem cell transplant.

This clonotype was seen at least ten times. V usage is TRBV6-1 and J usage is TRBJ2-5; weak D call: TRBD1 (6 bases). The V gene's germline CDR1 is MNHNS and CDR2 SASEGT. V dropped 6 bases and J dropped 4 bases, with 15 bases sitting between them. The CDR3 runs 14 residues. CDR3 loop: CASRPLGRGETQYF. CDR3 DNA sequence: TGTGCCAGCAGACCACTGGGCAGGGGAGAGACCCAGTACTTC.

The J gene is TRBJ1-5, the V gene TRBV3-1; tentative D call: TRBD1 (5 bases). Germline-derived CDR1 and CDR2 are LGHDT and YNNKEL (reference sequence). Trimming left V 4 bases short and J 1 base short, with 14 bases between. The CDR3 has 16 residues. CDR3 coding DNA: TGTGCCAGCAGCCCTTGGGGGAGTGGGAGCAATCAGCCCCAGCATTTT. This codes for CASSPWGSGSNQPQHF.

This clonotype appeared a few times. The J gene is TRBJ2-2, the V gene TRBV5-1; D call uncertain. V was clipped by 4 bases and J by 5 bases, with 9 bases between them. The CDR3 length is 13 residues. Germline CDR1 and CDR2: SGHRS and YFSETQ. CDR3 sequence reads: CASSHPSTGELFF. The CDR3 region has the DNA TGCGCCAGCAGCCACCCTTCAACCGGGGAGCTGTTTTTT.

The chain combines TRBV25-1 with TRBJ2-2; 8 bases align to TRBD2. V dropped 1 base and J dropped 3; count of bases not matched to a gene: 7. Germline values: CDR1 MGHDK, CDR2 SYGVNS. CDR3 length: 17 amino acids. The CDR3 is CASSESLTSADTGELFF. CDR3 nucleotides: TGTGCCAGCAGTGAATCTTTGACTAGCGCAGACACCGGGGAGCTGTTTTTT.

The rearrangement uses TRBV27 and TRBJ2-1; the match to TRBD2 covers 12 bases. With 7 bases clipped from V and 7 bases from J, the junction kept 17 bases outside the gene matches. The CDR3 sequence is 18 residues long. Germline V gives CDR1 MNHEY, CDR2 SMNVEV (reference sequence). The CDR3 sequence is CASIRRSGLAGWGNEQFF. The CDR3 DNA reads as TGTGCCAGCATCCGGCGGTCCGGACTAGCGGGATGGGGTAATGAGCAGTTCTTC.

Many counts were recorded for this clonotype. This chain uses TRBV20-1 with TRBJ2-7; 10 bases fit TRBD2. The germline V gene encodes CDR1 DFQATT and CDR2 SNEGSKA (reference sequence). CDR3 length: 15 amino acids. The V and J ends lost 3 bases and 3 bases, in that order; junction bases with no gene match: 8. CDR3 region: CSARTVAGGIYEQYF. As DNA, the CDR3 is TGCAGTGCTAGGACGGTAGCGGGGGGCATCTACGAGCAGTACTTC.

CDR3 amino acids: CASSLRDVTNEKLFF. The DNA of the CDR3 is TGTGCCAGCAGCTTACGGGATGTAACTAATGAAAAACTGTTTTTT. This chain connects TRBV7-8 to TRBJ1-4, with D unresolved. V was clipped by 2 bases and J by 1 base, with 8 bases between them. Germline V CDR1 and CDR2: SGHVS, FQNEAQ. The CDR3 spans 15 residues.

This clonotype appeared a few times. V gene TRBV10-2 combines with J gene TRBJ1-2; tentative D call: TRBD1 (6 bases). Trimming left V 5 bases short and J 3 bases short, with 22 bases between. CDR1 is WSHSY and CDR2 is SAAADI in the germline V gene. The CDR3 length is 17 residues. CDR3 region: CASSPQRTGTRHYGYTF. The DNA for the CDR3 is TGCGCCAGCAGTCCCCAGAGAACAGGGACTAGGCACTATGGCTACACCTTC.